This TCR beta chain was recovered during a study of blood T cell repertoires in COVID-19. Participants' reported clinical history set cohort assignment. For recovered donors of Cohort 3, there were two negative PCRs, clearance, or symptom resolution. From germline, CDR1 is KGHDR and CDR2 SFDVKD. V shed 0 bases and J shed 0 bases, with 11 bases lying between them. The CDR3 sequence is 17 residues long. Some clones are missing from TCRdb's copy, which holds only in-frame ones; the method was immunoSEQ multiplex PCR. This table has fewer than 350,000 clones, roughly 90% appearing once. The chain recombines TRBV24-1 with TRBJ2-1; the D is unclear. This clonotype originated in a woman between 40 and 50 years old who had recovered from COVID-19. The sample taken for sequencing was PBMCs or T cells enriched from blood (not recorded which). CDR3 amino acids: CATSDLGSPSSYNEQFF. CDR3 bases: TGTGCCACCAGTGATTTGGGATCCCCTAGCTCCTACAATGAGCAGTTCTTC.